The clone carrying this T cell receptor beta chain was counted at least ten times. Antigen unknown. TCRdb recomputed clones from the PCR reads via MiXCR. In the table there are 35,000 to 50,000 clones, around 20% of which are singletons. Every patient was untreated before thyroid surgery. The CDR3 length is 14 residues. Trimming took 5 bases from V and 4 from J, leaving 14 bases between them. Germline V gene lookup returns CDR1 MNHEY and CDR2 SVGEGT. The data derive from a study of metastatic and nonmetastatic thyroid tumors. Study results and caveats: Reports indicated that malignant thyroid tumors showed significantly higher TCR beta diversity than benign nodules did, in blood and tumor.

The genes are TRBV6-2 or TRBV6-3 and TRBJ1-2; no clear D gene. Sequencing was done on a sample of blood. The clonotype was recovered from a female donor with papillary thyroid cancer or a benign thyroid nodule (not recorded which). Some clones in this sample may be carry-over from other donors' samples. The CDR3 spells CASSQDGSSYGYTF. The CDR3 nucleotides read TGTGCCAGCAGTCAGGACGGATCTTCCTATGGCTACACCTTC.